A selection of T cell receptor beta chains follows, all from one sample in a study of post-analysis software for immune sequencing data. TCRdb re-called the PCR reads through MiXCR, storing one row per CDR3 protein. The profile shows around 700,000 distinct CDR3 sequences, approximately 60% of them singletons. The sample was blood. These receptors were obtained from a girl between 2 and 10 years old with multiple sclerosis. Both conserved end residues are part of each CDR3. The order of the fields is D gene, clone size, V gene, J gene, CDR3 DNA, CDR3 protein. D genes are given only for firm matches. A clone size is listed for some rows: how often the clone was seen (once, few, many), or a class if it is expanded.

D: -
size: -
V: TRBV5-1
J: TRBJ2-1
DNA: TGCGCCAGCAGCTCACTACAGGGCTCCTACAATGAGCAGTTCTTC
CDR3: CASSSLQGSYNEQFF

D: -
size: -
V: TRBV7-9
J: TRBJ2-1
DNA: TGTGCCAGCAGCTTAGTCGGTCCGGAAGGAAAGTTCTTC
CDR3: CASSLVGPEGKFF

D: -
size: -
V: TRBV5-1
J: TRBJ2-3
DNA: TGCGCCAGCAGCTCCTATAGCTATTCAGATACGCAGTATTTT
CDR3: CASSSYSYSDTQYF

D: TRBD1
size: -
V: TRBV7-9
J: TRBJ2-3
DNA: TGTGCCAGCTTACGGCAGGGGGCGACAGATACGCAGTATTTT
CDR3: CASLRQGATDTQYF

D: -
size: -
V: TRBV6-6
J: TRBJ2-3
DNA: TGTGCCAGCAGTCCCCCGGGGGGCCGGGATACGCAGTATTTT
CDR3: CASSPPGGRDTQYF

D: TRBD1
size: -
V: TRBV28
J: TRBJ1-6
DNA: TGTGCCAGCAACAGGGGGCGATCACCCCTCCACTTT
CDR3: CASNRGRSPLHF

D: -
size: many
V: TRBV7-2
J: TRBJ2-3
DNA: TGTGCCAGCAGCCCGGGACCTTGGGATACAGATACGCAGTATTTT
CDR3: CASSPGPWDTDTQYF

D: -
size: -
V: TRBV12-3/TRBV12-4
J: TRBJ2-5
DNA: TGTGCCAGCAGTCAACGGGGGTCGATGAGGGAGACCCAGTACTTC
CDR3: CASSQRGSMRETQYF

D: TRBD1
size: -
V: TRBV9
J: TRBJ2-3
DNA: TGTGCCAGCAGCTCGACGGGACAGGGGAGGGCAGATACACAGTATTTT
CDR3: CASSSTGQGRADTQYF

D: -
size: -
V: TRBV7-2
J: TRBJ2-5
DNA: TGTGCCAGCAGCCTGATCTGGGACCCACCTCAAGAGACCCAGTACTTC
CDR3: CASSLIWDPPQETQYF

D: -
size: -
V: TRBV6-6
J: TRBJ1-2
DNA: TGTGCCAGCAGAGGCGAAATACTCCTCTATGGCTACACCTTC
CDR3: CASRGEILLYGYTF

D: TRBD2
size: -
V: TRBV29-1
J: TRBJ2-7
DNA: TGCAGCGTGACACCGGGACTAGCTACCTCCTACAATGAGCAGTACTTC
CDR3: CSVTPGLATSYNEQYF

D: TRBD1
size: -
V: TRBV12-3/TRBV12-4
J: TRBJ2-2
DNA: TGTGCCACCCGAGGAGGGACAGGAAAAGTCGGGGAGCTGTTTTTT
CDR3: CATRGGTGKVGELFF

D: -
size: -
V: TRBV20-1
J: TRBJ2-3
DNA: TGCAGCGCCCTACGGAACGCAGATACGCAGTATTTT
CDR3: CSALRNADTQYF

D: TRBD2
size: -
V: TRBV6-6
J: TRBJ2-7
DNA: TGTGCCAGCACCCACAGCGGGAGAGGCGAGCAGTACTTC
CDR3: CASTHSGRGEQYF